The 25 T cell receptor beta chains below come from one sample, sequenced in a study of long-term antiretroviral therapy in people with HIV. Samples were assayed with immunoSEQ v3.0 at survey level. Data came from immunoSEQ multiplex PCR; TCRdb stores just in-frame clones and leaves some out. The repertoire has some 13,000 clones, 82% of them found once; the top ten carry over 15%. Sequencing used unsorted PBMCs, obtained roughly 8 years after starting antiretroviral therapy. The receptor set was obtained from a man aged 50-59 years with HIV.

This clone was found once. The chain has TRBV6-6 and TRBJ2-2; no firm D call. Germline V gives CDR1 MNHNY, CDR2 SVGAGI (reference sequence). This CDR3 comprises 13 residues. Trimming left V 6 bases short and J 2 bases short, with 7 bases between. The chain's CDR3 is CASRPTNTGELFF. In DNA form, the CDR3 reads TGTGCCAGCAGACCGACTAACACCGGGGAGCTGTTTTTT.

The genes are TRBV27 and TRBJ1-1; no reliable D call. Deletions cut 5 bases from V and 6 bases from J, with 16 bases between. The germline CDR1 and CDR2 sequences are MNHEY and SMNVEV (reference sequence). CDR3 length: 14 amino acids. CDR3 sequence: CASSPDPAFAEAFF. The CDR3 DNA follows: TGTGCCAGCAGTCCCGACCCGGCTTTCGCTGAAGCTTTCTTT.

The rearrangement links TRBV7-9 to TRBJ2-7, with 10 bases matching TRBD1. Germline V CDR1 and CDR2: SEHNR, FQNEAQ (reference sequence). The CDR3 spans 18 residues. After removal of 4 bases from V and 4 bases from J, the junction contained 16 bases not matched to a gene. The DNA of the CDR3 is TGTGCCAGCAGCTCCATCTTAACCACCGGGACAGGGGTATACGAGCAGTACTTC. Translation gives CASSSILTTGTGVYEQYF.

CDR3 DNA: TGTGCCAGCAGTCCCGCAGGGGCACATGGCTACACCTTC. Amino acid sequence: CASSPAGAHGYTF. This chain uses TRBV5-4 with TRBJ1-2; D is perhaps TRBD1 (6 bases). The V gene lost 5 bases and the J gene lost 6 bases, with 14 bases spanning the gap. Germline-derived CDR1 and CDR2 are SGHNT and YYREEE (reference sequence). The CDR3 has 13 amino acids. Complete variable domain (other parts from reference TRBV5-4 and TRBJ1-2): ETGVTQSPTHLIKTRGQQVTLRCSSQSGHNTVSWYQQALGQGPQFIFQYYREEENGRGNFPPRFSGLQFPNYSSELNVNALELDDSALYLCASSPAGAHGYTFGSGTRLTVV.

The CDR3 region is CSVEAGDKYGYTF. The CDR3 nucleotides read TGCAGCGTTGAGGCAGGGGATAAGTATGGCTACACCTTC. The V and J genes are TRBV29-1 and TRBJ1-2, with D maybe TRBD1 (6 bases). V was trimmed by 3 bases and J by 5 bases, leaving 13 bases between them. The CDR3 has 13 amino acids. The germline V gene encodes CDR1 SQVTM and CDR2 ANQGSEA. The whole variable domain, filled in from reference TRBV29-1 and TRBJ1-2, reads SAVISQKPSRDICQRGTSLTIQCQVDSQVTMMFWYRQQPGQSLTLIATANQGSEATYESGFVIDKFPISRPNLTFSTLTVSNMSPEDSSIYLCSVEAGDKYGYTFGSGTRLTVV.

As concerns this clone: Germline and junction disagree at one end, which may indicate a read error. CDR3 amino acids: CASTMGDLHGGF. CDR3 nucleotide sequence: TGTGCCAGCACCATGGGGGACCTTCACGGCGGCTTC. V is TRBV2 and J is TRBJ2-7; D is possibly TRBD1 or TRBD2 (5 bases each). This CDR3 region has 12 residues. Germline CDR1 and CDR2: SNHLY and FYNNEI.

V usage is TRBV23-1 and J usage is TRBJ2-5; 7 bases align to TRBD1. TRBV23-1 has ORF status, its function being uncertain. The V gene end was trimmed by 3 bases and the J gene end by 3 bases; junction bases not matched to a gene: 1. The CDR3 consists of 13 residues. This CDR3 is CASSHDREETQYF. The DNA of the CDR3 is TGCGCCAGCAGTCACGACAGGGAAGAGACCCAGTACTTC.

CDR3 coding DNA: TGCGCCAGCAGCCTCGGGGGCTCCTACGAGCAGTACTTC. Its protein product is CASSLGGSYEQYF. The chain combines TRBV4-1 with TRBJ2-7; a weak D match, TRBD2 (6 bases). Germline CDR1 reads MGHRA; CDR2 reads YSYEKL. The CDR3 is 13 amino acids. V lost 4 bases and J 0 bases, leaving 7 bases between the germline ends.

The chain couples TRBV4-1 to TRBJ1-3; no reliable D call. The CDR3 runs 16 residues. The V end lost 5 bases, the J end lost 2 bases, and 16 bases lay between the germline ends. The germline gives CDR1 MGHRA, CDR2 YSYEKL. The CDR3: CASSYPLLDAGNTIYF. CDR3 sequence (DNA): TGCGCCAGCAGCTATCCGTTATTAGACGCTGGAAACACCATATATTTT.

This clone has just a few counts. CDR3 DNA sequence: TGTGCCAGCAGGGTCGGAAACACCATATATTTT. Translating gives CASRVGNTIYF. The gene calls are TRBV5-4 and TRBJ1-3; D gene ambiguous. Germline V gene data show CDR1 as SGHNT and CDR2 as YYREEE (reference sequence). V dropped 5 bases and J dropped 4 bases, with 4 bases sitting between them. This CDR3 has 11 amino acids.

The genes are TRBV6-5 and TRBJ1-1; no reliable D call. This CDR3 contains 11 residues. Germline CDR1 MNHEY, CDR2 SVGAGI. V gave up 6 bases and J gave up 2 bases, with 4 bases separating them. For the CDR3, the DNA is TGTGCCAGCAGAGTAAACACTGAAGCTTTCTTT. The encoded protein is CASRVNTEAFF.

The chain is built from TRBV27 and TRBJ2-1, with 8 bases lining up with TRBD2. CDR3 length equals 15 residues. CDR1 MNHEY and CDR2 SMNVEV come from the germline V gene (reference sequence). V shed 2 bases and J 6 bases; nucleotides not matched to a gene: 6. CDR3 in DNA: TGTGCCAGCAGTTTACCGGGGGGGCCTCGCAATGAGCAGTTCTTC. It yields the protein CASSLPGGPRNEQFF.

The genes are TRBV6-5 and TRBJ1-1; D call uncertain. The germline V gene encodes CDR1 MNHEY and CDR2 SVGAGI. The ends were cut back, 0 bases at V and 1 base at J, with 9 bases in the middle. The CDR3 extends over 15 amino acids. CDR3 bases: TGTGCCAGCAGTTACTCGGGTACAGAGAACACTGAAGCTTTCTTT. Translation: CASSYSGTENTEAFF.

The chain recombines TRBV4-1 with TRBJ2-7; D ambiguous. Trimming shortened V by 0 bases and J by 6 bases, and 3 bases separated the two germline ends. Germline V gives CDR1 MGHRA, CDR2 YSYEKL. This CDR3 has 11 amino acids. CDR3 sequence reads: CASSQESEQYF. The DNA for the CDR3 is TGCGCCAGCAGCCAAGAAAGCGAGCAGTACTTC.

This chain's CDR3 is CASSPGQVGGEQFF. In nucleotides, the CDR3 is TGTGCCAGCAGCCCCGGACAGGTTGGGGGTGAGCAGTTCTTC. This chain uses TRBV5-6 with TRBJ2-1, with TRBD1 matching over 7 bases. Germline assignment: CDR1 SGHDT and CDR2 YYEEEE. With 4 bases clipped from V and 9 bases from J, the junction kept 10 bases outside the gene matches. There are 14 residues in the CDR3. Full variable domain (rest looked up from reference TRBV5-6 and TRBJ2-1): DAGVTQSPTHLIKTRGQQVTLRCSPKSGHDTVSWYQQALGQGPQFIFQYYEEEERQRGNFPDRFSGHQFPNYSSELNVNALLLGDSALYLCASSPGQVGGEQFFGPGTRLTVL.

This sequence joins TRBV6-1 and TRBJ1-6; 7 bases map to TRBD1. The CDR3 length is 16 residues. Germline V gene lookup returns CDR1 MNHNS and CDR2 SASEGT. Germline trimming cut 3 bases from V and 2 bases from J; bases unmatched to any gene: 4. CDR3 loop: CASSDLDRTYNSPLHF. CDR3 DNA sequence: TGTGCCAGCAGTGACCTGGACAGGACCTATAATTCACCCCTCCACTTT.

V is TRBV6-6 and J is TRBJ1-1; D is undetermined. This CDR3 is 12 amino acids long. The germline V gene encodes CDR1 MNHNY and CDR2 SVGAGI (reference sequence). The V and J ends lost 7 bases and 7 bases respectively, with 13 bases between them. The CDR3 spells CASNLIGGEAFF. CDR3 DNA: TGTGCCAGCAACCTTATTGGCGGTGAAGCTTTCTTT.

The chain links TRBV4-1 to TRBJ1-4; no clear D. The V and J ends lost 0 bases and 7 bases respectively, with 12 bases between them. This CDR3 region has 15 residues. Germline V gene sequence: CDR1 MGHRA, CDR2 YSYEKL. In nucleotides, the CDR3 is TGCGCCAGCAGCCAAGAAGGCAGGAGCGCTGAAAAACTGTTTTTT. Translation: CASSQEGRSAEKLFF.

CDR3 region: CASSYRDRPYEQYF. DNA of the CDR3: TGTGCCAGCAGTTACCGGGACAGACCCTACGAGCAGTACTTC. The chain uses TRBV7-9 and TRBJ2-7, with 7 bases aligning to TRBD1. Germline loops: CDR1 SEHNR, CDR2 FQNEAQ (reference sequence). There are 14 residues in the CDR3. V trimming: 6 bases; J trimming: 2 bases; junction bases outside the gene matches: 7. Full variable domain (remainder filled in from reference TRBV7-9 and TRBJ2-7): DTGVSQNPRHKITKRGQNVTFRCDPISEHNRLYWYRQTLGQGPEFLTYFQNEAQLEKSRLLSDRFSAERPKGSFSTLEIQRTEQGDSAMYLCASSYRDRPYEQYFGPGTRLTVT.

The table lists this clone with a count of one. J is TRBJ2-7 and V is TRBV12-5, with D possibly TRBD1 on 6 matching bases. The germline gives CDR1 LGHNT, CDR2 FRNRAP. Between the trimmed V and J ends, which lost 3 bases and 6 bases, there was a span of 9 bases. The CDR3 length is 12 residues. The CDR3 bases are TGTGCTAGTGGTTTTACAGGGTCCGAGCAGTACTTC. Translating gives CASGFTGSEQYF.

The chain is built from TRBV6-1 and TRBJ2-3; the match to TRBD2 covers 9 bases. The ends lost 6 bases at V and 2 bases at J; junction bases unmatched: 3. CDR3 length: 14 residues. Germline assignment: CDR1 MNHNS and CDR2 SASEGT. The CDR3 bases are TGTGCCAGCAGCCTAGCGGGGAACACAGATACGCAGTATTTT. It codes for CASSLAGNTDTQYF.

The chain joins TRBV9 to TRBJ1-4; D is ambiguous. Germline V gene sequence: CDR1 SGDLS, CDR2 YYNGEE. The CDR3 is 15 residues long. V lost 0 bases and J 0 bases, leaving 6 bases between the germline ends. CDR3 protein: CASSVGAATNEKLFF. The CDR3 nucleotides read TGTGCCAGCAGCGTAGGGGCAGCAACTAATGAAAAACTGTTTTTT.

V and J are TRBV11-1 and TRBJ2-7; D is ambiguous. The germline V gene has CDR1 SGHAT and CDR2 FQDESV (reference sequence). V was cut by 1 base and J by 0 bases, with 7 bases left in between. The CDR3 loop spans 14 amino acids. CDR3 sequence reads: CASSLEGSSYEQYF. The DNA of the CDR3 is TGTGCCAGCAGCTTAGAAGGCAGCTCCTACGAGCAGTACTTC.

The table lists this clone with a count of one. The V call is TRBV7-8, the J call TRBJ1-1; D is possibly TRBD1 (6 bases). The V gene lost 1 base and the J gene lost 2 bases, with 11 bases spanning the gap. The CDR3 runs 15 residues. The germline gives CDR1 SGHVS, CDR2 FQNEAQ. The DNA of the CDR3 is TGTGCCAGCAGCTTAGGCGGGACATATAACACTGAAGCTTTCTTT. The encoded protein is CASSLGGTYNTEAFF.

The chain is built from TRBV5-6 and TRBJ1-4; D call uncertain. The CDR3 consists of 13 residues. V was clipped by 5 bases and J by 4 bases, with 9 bases between them. Germline V CDR1 and CDR2: SGHDT, YYEEEE. The CDR3 nucleotides read TGTGCCAGCAGAGGGCAGCATAATGAAAAACTGTTTTTT. This codes for CASRGQHNEKLFF.